These T cell receptor beta chains were read from a single sample in a study of shared clonotypes between healthy human individuals. Profiling relied on immunoSEQ multiplex PCR, and the TCRdb table lists in-frame clones only, not all of them. The data show about 990,000 clones, about 84% seen once. Sequenced: memory CD4+ T cells from PBMCs. These receptors originate from a man between 18 and 29 years old in good health. Some clones in this sample may be carry-over from other donors' samples. CDR3s leave out the opening cysteine and the closing phenylalanine or tryptophan.

V gene	J gene	CDR3 protein
TRBV4-1	TRBJ1-2	ASSQAGSVVYGYT
TRBV2	TRBJ2-3	ASSDLGKNTDTQY
TRBV10-3	TRBJ1-5	AISESSRLNNQPQH
TRBV5-4	TRBJ2-1	ASSVELAAAYNEQF
TRBV4-2	TRBJ2-7	ASSQDQGGRGYEQY
TRBV2	TRBJ2-2	ASMRAINTGELF
TRBV28	TRBJ1-2	ASSLRDSYGYT
TRBV4-1	TRBJ1-2	ASSQDRVGGYT
TRBV18	TRBJ2-5	ASSHGRTGVETQY
TRBV28	TRBJ2-3	ASSYDYSTDTQY
TRBV30	TRBJ2-2	AWMTGTGELF
TRBV28	TRBJ2-1	ASSFNRGRGNEQF
TRBV5-1	TRBJ2-2	ASSPQDPNTGELF
TRBV2	TRBJ2-7	ASSKPGLLY
TRBV4-1	TRBJ2-1	ASSQPGMSRNEQF
TRBV29-1	TRBJ2-3	SVPAGVSTDTQY
TRBV30	TRBJ2-1	AWSVGSSSYNEQF
TRBV6-6	TRBJ2-7	ASSYRQSREQY
TRBV15	TRBJ1-5	ATSPTRGPRGGPQH
TRBV2	TRBJ1-2	ASSSTGQQNYGYT
TRBV7-2	TRBJ2-1	ATYRDRRGEQF
TRBV7-9	TRBJ1-1	ASRTLLTGANTEAF
TRBV30	TRBJ2-7	AWTGGTGGREQY
TRBV19	TRBJ2-7	ASSIRLALGQQY
TRBV7-8	TRBJ2-5	ASSYRGTAGETQY
TRBV29-1	TRBJ2-3	SVEGQYTDTQY
TRBV5-1	TRBJ2-7	ASSTEDGFQY
TRBV5-1	TRBJ2-3	ASRLAGDTQY
TRBV7-9	TRBJ1-5	ASSLGDSSNQPQH
TRBV18	TRBJ1-1	ASSPRQTGAANTEAF
TRBV5-4	TRBJ2-7	ASSSGMGAFYEQY
TRBV19	TRBJ1-2	ASAREGKGNYGYT
TRBV2	TRBJ1-3	ASSEGTGSGNTIY
TRBV25-1	TRBJ2-7	ASRQGGSYEQY
TRBV19	TRBJ2-3	ASSIERDTQY
TRBV2	TRBJ1-5	ASSDGQGSANQPQH
TRBV5-1	TRBJ2-7	ASSPGQGGPISFLGREQY
TRBV7-2	TRBJ1-1	ASSLGLQMNTEAF
TRBV10-3	TRBJ2-2	AISDGPNTGELF
TRBV19	TRBJ1-1	ASSIAAGNTEAF
TRBV4-1	TRBJ1-5	ASSQDRDHQPQH
TRBV5-1	TRBJ2-1	ARRTHQAHEQF
TRBV30	TRBJ2-3	AWRRGPTDTQY
TRBV4-1	TRBJ2-5	ASSRNRVETQY
TRBV27	TRBJ2-4	ASRVPIRLGGTKNTQY
TRBV9	TRBJ2-2	ASSVGQAFTGELF
TRBV18	TRBJ2-1	ASSGGWGDTEQF
TRBV5-1	TRBJ2-1	ASSSTDRANEQF
TRBV5-1	TRBJ2-7	ASSLGLAGTFSYEQY
TRBV2	TRBJ2-3	ASNPLTHTDTQY
TRBV10-2	TRBJ2-1	ASSARTGSYNEQF